A selection of T cell receptor beta chains follows, all from one sample in a study of blood T cell repertoires in COVID-19. This table comes from immunoSEQ multiplex PCR, and its TCRdb copy is limited to in-frame clones, with some not included. The data hold approximately 130,000 clones, with about four fifths observed a single time. The sequenced sample consisted of peripheral blood. The receptors here all came from a human donor in a cohort sampled during active COVID-19. CDR3s leave out the opening cysteine and the closing phenylalanine or tryptophan. Fields, in order: V gene, CDR3 protein.

V gene: TRBV30; CDR3 protein: ACTGVLSGYT
V gene: TRBV10-2; CDR3 protein: ASSERGHDEQY
V gene: TRBV19; CDR3 protein: ASSEAIYGYT
V gene: TRBV5-8; CDR3 protein: ASSLGRVGTGPSTLH
V gene: TRBV5-1; CDR3 protein: ASSSGLAYSYEQY
V gene: TRBV27; CDR3 protein: ASSLSRTSGNNEQF
V gene: TRBV6-5; CDR3 protein: ASSLGGGNQPQH
V gene: TRBV13; CDR3 protein: ASSPRQGNSYEQY
V gene: TRBV27; CDR3 protein: ASSSRGQGGTEAF
V gene: TRBV3-1/TRBV3-2; CDR3 protein: ASSQERGQGNSPLH
V gene: TRBV29-1; CDR3 protein: SGGRGPEAF
V gene: TRBV2; CDR3 protein: ASSEPSEDTEAF
V gene: TRBV5-4; CDR3 protein: ASSSPGQNYGYT
V gene: TRBV2; CDR3 protein: ASRSDISGANVLT
V gene: TRBV5-8; CDR3 protein: ASTPGLSSTNEKLF
V gene: TRBV18; CDR3 protein: ASSPGTEQY
V gene: TRBV4-1; CDR3 protein: ASSQETAYGYT
V gene: TRBV4-2; CDR3 protein: ASSQTLAGALTDTQY
V gene: TRBV6-5; CDR3 protein: ASSHRGSPLH
V gene: TRBV18; CDR3 protein: ASSPGPGSLFEQY
V gene: TRBV18; CDR3 protein: ASSPAGIAGGLNEQF
V gene: TRBV6-6; CDR3 protein: ASSYSQGARQPQH
V gene: TRBV5-5; CDR3 protein: ASSWLTGRGNEQF
V gene: TRBV5-1; CDR3 protein: ASSLATGNYGYT
V gene: TRBV6-5; CDR3 protein: ASSYSGTGFRELF
V gene: TRBV4-1; CDR3 protein: ASSQGISGLTYEQY
V gene: TRBV19; CDR3 protein: ASSNYRQSSGNTIY
V gene: TRBV6-6; CDR3 protein: ASSETSYEQF
V gene: TRBV3-1/TRBV3-2; CDR3 protein: ASSFGDTEAF
V gene: TRBV4-1; CDR3 protein: ASSQVAGYGYT
V gene: TRBV14; CDR3 protein: ASSPRTGGGQY
V gene: TRBV2; CDR3 protein: ASTETGGGRGDQPQH
V gene: TRBV20-1; CDR3 protein: SGGEKKEAF
V gene: TRBV30; CDR3 protein: AWSVDSPDREREKLF
V gene: TRBV5-8; CDR3 protein: ASSLVRATEAF
V gene: TRBV7-9; CDR3 protein: ASSLLASGGYEQY
V gene: TRBV5-1; CDR3 protein: ASSLGGRDNEKLF
V gene: TRBV5-6; CDR3 protein: ASSLARGVGETQY
V gene: TRBV3-1/TRBV3-2; CDR3 protein: ASSQVSEGWNTGELF
V gene: TRBV5-1; CDR3 protein: ASSLGQLAGGPDTQY
V gene: TRBV2; CDR3 protein: ASSGERGDYEQY
V gene: TRBV6-5; CDR3 protein: ASSSMLEGAGYGYT
V gene: TRBV14; CDR3 protein: ASSHQSAYEQY
V gene: TRBV29-1; CDR3 protein: SVAGDSQETQY
V gene: TRBV15; CDR3 protein: ATSRGRARSSYEQY
V gene: TRBV4-1; CDR3 protein: ASSGDRGFADTQY
V gene: TRBV7-7; CDR3 protein: ASSLAGATTDTQY
V gene: TRBV10-3; CDR3 protein: AIGSTVEAF
V gene: TRBV2; CDR3 protein: ASRDRDRQNTGELF
V gene: TRBV3-1/TRBV3-2; CDR3 protein: ASSQGASGGETQY
V gene: TRBV11-3; CDR3 protein: ASSLAGDAYEQY
V gene: TRBV10-2; CDR3 protein: ASSGVLGNTIY
V gene: TRBV6-5; CDR3 protein: ASRRTENYGYT
V gene: TRBV11-2; CDR3 protein: ASSLLGTGLHGYT
V gene: TRBV6-5; CDR3 protein: ASAYRDNSPLH
V gene: TRBV5-1; CDR3 protein: ASSYGQDYGYT
V gene: TRBV6-1; CDR3 protein: ASSEPAGGSYEQY
V gene: TRBV13; CDR3 protein: ASSYRAMSNYGYT
V gene: TRBV15; CDR3 protein: ATSQRTGGVEDTQY
V gene: TRBV29-1; CDR3 protein: SGLEHTGELF